The clone carrying this T cell receptor beta chain was counted between two and nine times. The antigen is unknown. Other nucleotide sequences from this sample produce the same CDR3. This record comes from a study of beta chain features in type 1 diabetes. Findings of the study overall: Whether HLA type influences TCRB rearrangement remained unresolved here. Type 1 diabetes patients had fewer VDJ junction insertions and more deletions. It was among patients, rather than healthy donors, that naive, central memory and Treg TCRB repertoires appeared more similar.

Expressed TCRB transcripts got sequenced, as all isolated RNA was reverse transcribed. Sequencing used immunoSEQ multiplex PCR; TCRdb keeps in-frame clones, though not all of them. Of some 150,000 clones in the sample, about 7% were seen once. Sorted CD4+ subsets: naive, central memory, regulatory, stem cell-like memory (CD45RO/CCR7/CD25/CD127/CD95/CD27 panel). V trimming: 5 bases; J trimming: 4 bases; junction bases outside the gene matches: 12. The CDR3 consists of 17 residues. CDR1 and CDR2 from the germline V gene are SGHTA and FQGNSA. V is TRBV7-2 and J is TRBJ2-1; TRBD2 matches 9 bases. The source is a woman aged 25 to 39 in good health. The specimen sequenced was central memory CD4+ T cells from blood. CDR3 sequence reads: CASSAQTSGPPYNEQFF. The CDR3 bases are TGTGCCAGCAGCGCGCAGACTAGCGGTCCCCCATACAATGAGCAGTTCTTC.